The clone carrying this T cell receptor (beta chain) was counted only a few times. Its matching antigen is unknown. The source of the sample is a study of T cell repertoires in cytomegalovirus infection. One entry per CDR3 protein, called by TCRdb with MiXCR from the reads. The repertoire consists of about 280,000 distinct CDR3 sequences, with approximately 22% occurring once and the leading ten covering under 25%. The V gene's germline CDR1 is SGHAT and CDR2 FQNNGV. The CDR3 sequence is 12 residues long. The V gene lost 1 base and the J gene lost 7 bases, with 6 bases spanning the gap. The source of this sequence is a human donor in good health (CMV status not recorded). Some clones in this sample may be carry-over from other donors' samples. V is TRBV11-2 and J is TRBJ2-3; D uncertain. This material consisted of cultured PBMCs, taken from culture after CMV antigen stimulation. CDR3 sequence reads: CASSLGGYTQYF. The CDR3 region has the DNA TGTGCCAGCAGCTTAGGCGGATATACGCAGTATTTT.